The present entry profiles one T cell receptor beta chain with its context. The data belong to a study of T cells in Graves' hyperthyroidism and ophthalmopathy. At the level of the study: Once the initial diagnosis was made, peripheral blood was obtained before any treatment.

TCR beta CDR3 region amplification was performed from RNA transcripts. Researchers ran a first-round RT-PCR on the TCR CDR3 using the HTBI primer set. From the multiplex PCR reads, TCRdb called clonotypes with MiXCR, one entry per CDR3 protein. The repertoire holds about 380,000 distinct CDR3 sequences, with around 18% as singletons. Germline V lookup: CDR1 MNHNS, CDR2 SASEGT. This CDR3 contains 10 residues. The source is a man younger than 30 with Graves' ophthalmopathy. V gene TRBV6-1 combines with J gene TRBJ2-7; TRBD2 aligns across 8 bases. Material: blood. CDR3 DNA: TGTGCTAGCGGGGTAAACGAGCAGTACTTC. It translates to CASGVNEQYF.